A single sample gave rise to the 12 T cell receptor beta chains below, sequenced in a study of identical twins. TCRdb recomputed calls from the 5' RACE reads with MiXCR, one row per CDR3 protein. The repertoire includes about 1.7 million distinct CDR3 sequences, 25% to 35% of them detected once, and under 0.35% sits in the top ten. The source material was cord blood. The receptors come from a newborn girl in good health.

The rearrangement joins TRBV6-5 to TRBJ1-5, with 9 bases identical to TRBD1. The germline V gene has CDR1 MNHEY and CDR2 SVGAGI. V shed 2 bases, J shed 6 bases, and the junction held 5 bases outside the gene matches. The CDR3 is made up of 15 amino acids. The CDR3 nucleotides are TGTGCCAGCAGTTACGGCGGGACAGGGCGTCAGCCCCAGCATTTT. As protein: CASSYGGTGRQPQHF.

This clonotype occurred a few times. This chain connects TRBV20-1 to TRBJ2-7; D is possibly TRBD1 (5 bases). Trimming pared 5 bases from V and 0 bases from J, leaving 14 bases between. Germline CDR1 DFQATT, CDR2 SNEGSKA (reference sequence). This CDR3 has 14 amino acids. The DNA for the CDR3 is TGCAGTGCTGGACACCCACTTCACTCCTACGAGCAGTACTTC. Protein product: CSAGHPLHSYEQYF.

The sample holds a few counts of this clonotype. This chain joins TRBV2 and TRBJ2-1; 7 bases map to TRBD2. The CDR3 extends over 13 amino acids. V shed 5 bases and J 6 bases; nucleotides not matched to a gene: 4. The germline V gene encodes CDR1 SNHLY and CDR2 FYNNEI. This CDR3 reads CASSTTSSNEQFF. The CDR3 nucleotides are TGTGCCAGCAGTACGACTAGCAGCAATGAGCAGTTCTTC. The full variable domain, its missing parts supplied by reference TRBV2 and TRBJ2-1, is EPEVTQTPSHQVTQMGQEVILRCVPISNHLYFYWYRQILGQKVEFLVSFYNNEISEKSEIFDDQFSVERPDGSNFTLKIRSTKLEDSAMYFCASSTTSSNEQFFGPGTRLTVL.

The gene calls are TRBV12-3 or TRBV12-4 and TRBJ2-1; 13 bases are a match to TRBD2. V was pared by 6 bases and J by 0 bases, with 2 bases of the junction left unmatched. The CDR3 consists of 16 residues. CDR3 in amino acids: CASRTSGRNSYNEQFF. The CDR3 region has the DNA TGTGCCAGCAGGACTAGCGGGAGGAACTCCTACAATGAGCAGTTCTTC.

As for this clonotype: One junction end does not reproduce the germline sequence, and a read error may be involved. The chain carries TRBV7-2 and TRBJ2-7; TRBD1 aligns across 8 bases. CDR1 is SGHTA, CDR2 FQGNSA, per germline. The CDR3 extends over 15 amino acids. For the CDR3, the DNA is TGTGCCAGCAGCTCGGACAGGGTCCCTTCCTACGAGCGGTACTTC. Residues: CASSSDRVPSYERYF.

This clonotype was observed a handful of times. The chain joins TRBV27 to TRBJ2-7, with 10 nucleotides matching TRBD2. This CDR3 has 17 amino acids. Germline V gene data show CDR1 as MNHEY and CDR2 as SMNVEV (reference sequence). Trimming cost V 3 bases and J 5 bases; bases outside gene matches: 13. This CDR3 is CASSFGTSVIFSHEQYF. The DNA for the CDR3 is TGTGCCAGCAGTTTCGGGACTAGCGTGATCTTTTCTCACGAGCAGTACTTC.

Turning to this clonotype: Its ends do not fully match the called genes, so a read error is possible. The chain carries TRBV3-1 and TRBJ1-1; D remains unclear. Germline CDR1 is LGHDT and CDR2 is YNNKEL (reference sequence). The CDR3 runs 14 residues. CDR3 loop: CASSQRRSNAEAFF. The CDR3 region has the DNA TGTGCCAGCAGCCAGAGGAGATCGAACGCTGAAGCTTTCTTT.

This clonotype has just a few counts. This rearrangement joins TRBV6-2 or TRBV6-3 to TRBJ2-7; D perhaps matches TRBD1 (5 bases). From germline, CDR1 is MNHEY and CDR2 SVGEGT. The CDR3 sequence is 14 residues long. V was clipped by 2 bases and J by 7 bases, with 15 bases between them. This CDR3 reads CASSYRGVPVEQYF. The CDR3 DNA follows: TGTGCCAGCAGTTACAGGGGTGTACCGGTTGAGCAGTACTTC.

This clonotype was found a few times. This may arise from a read error, as a much more abundant clone is one base away. This sequence joins TRBV25-1 and TRBJ2-5; D uncertain. Gene TRBJ2-7 matches the end of the DNA better, so the J call may be wrong. Germline assignment: CDR1 MGHDK and CDR2 SYGVNS. The CDR3 runs to 11 residues. Here the CDR3 reads CASSEYHEQYF. In DNA, the CDR3 is TGTGCCAGCAGTGAATACCACGAGCAGTACTTC.

The chain employs TRBV12-3 or TRBV12-4 and TRBJ2-5, with D perhaps TRBD2 (5 bases). The CDR3 covers 15 residues. Trimming cost V 3 bases and J 3 bases, with 14 bases left between them. DNA for the CDR3: TGTGCCAGCAGTTTCGGCGGACTCCAAAAAGAGACCCAGTACTTC. Translating gives CASSFGGLQKETQYF.

This clonotype came up once. CDR3 nucleotide sequence: TGTGCCAGCAGTTCCCGGACTAGCGGGGGCCACAATGAGCAGTACTTC. As protein: CASSSRTSGGHNEQYF. The rearrangement joins TRBV12-3 or TRBV12-4 to TRBJ2-5, with 13 bases matching TRBD2. This CDR3 comprises 16 residues. V lost 4 bases to trimming and J lost 11 bases; unmatched junction nucleotides: 13.

This clonotype was counted between two and nine times. The chain couples TRBV20-1 to TRBJ2-2; D not certain. This CDR3 region has 11 residues. Germline CDR1 and CDR2: DFQATT and SNEGSKA (reference sequence). The V end was cut by 2 bases, the J end by 6 bases, with 4 bases between. The CDR3 coding sequence is TGCAGTGCTAGACTAGCCGGGGAGCTGTTTTTT. Amino acid sequence: CSARLAGELFF.